This TCR beta chain is drawn from a study of OX40 agonist ivuxolimab in advanced cancers. TCRdb's copy holds only in-frame clones and misses some; the assay was immunoSEQ multiplex PCR. The sample shows about 73,000 clones, roughly 86% of them seen only once. Patients who had autoimmune disease history or got systemic immunosuppression were left out. Germline V lookup: CDR1 SQVTM, CDR2 ANQGSEA. CDR3 size: 14 residues. Trimming left V 7 bases short and J 0 bases short, with 16 bases between. This clonotype originated in an adult with an advanced solid tumor such as melanoma, head and neck, liver or kidney cancer. The gene calls are TRBV29-1 and TRBJ2-7, with D hard to call. The sequences come from CD4+ or CD8+ T cells sorted from blood, collected in a trial of the OX40 agonist ivuxolimab. CDR3 protein: CSASGPGSSYEQYF. For the CDR3, the DNA is TGCAGCGCTTCGGGCCCGGGTAGCTCCTACGAGCAGTACTTC.